These 24 T cell receptor beta chains share one sample of origin, sequenced in a study of T cells in localized non-small cell lung cancer. Some clones are missing from TCRdb's copy, which holds only in-frame ones; the method was immunoSEQ multiplex PCR. The sample has about 28,000 clones; roughly 90% are singletons. The sample was peripheral blood mononuclear cells, taken before any cancer treatment. All receptors come from a woman aged 35 to 70 with stage III lung adenocarcinoma.

The rearrangement joins TRBV5-1 to TRBJ1-1; no clear D gene. The V and J ends lost 0 bases and 5 bases respectively, with 11 bases between them. The CDR3 spans 14 residues. Germline CDR1 SGHRS, CDR2 YFSETQ. The CDR3: CASSLGQAGTEAFF. CDR3 nucleotide sequence: TGCGCCAGCAGCTTGGGTCAGGCTGGGACTGAAGCTTTCTTT.

The chain combines TRBV15 with TRBJ2-2, with 8 bases matching TRBD2. The CDR3 length is 16 residues. V was pared by 0 bases and J by 4 bases, with 4 bases of the junction left unmatched. Germline CDR1 and CDR2: LNHNV and YYDKDF (reference sequence). In nucleotides, the CDR3 is TGTGCCACCAGCAGAGACGGGAGGGTTACCACCGGGGAGCTGTTTTTT. This translates into CATSRDGRVTTGELFF.

This chain joins TRBV10-2 and TRBJ1-1, with 10 bases identical to TRBD1. Germline V CDR1 and CDR2: WSHSY, SAAADI. The V segment lost 6 bases and the J segment 5 bases; nucleotides outside the gene matches: 6. The CDR3 covers 14 residues. The CDR3 loop is CASSDRGRWTEAFF. In nucleotides, the CDR3 is TGCGCCAGCAGCGACAGGGGGCGGTGGACTGAAGCTTTCTTT.

This chain connects TRBV15 to TRBJ2-2; tentative D call: TRBD2 (5 bases). The V and J ends lost 5 bases and 7 bases respectively, with 11 bases between them. The CDR3 covers 13 residues. Germline V gives CDR1 LNHNV, CDR2 YYDKDF (reference sequence). The CDR3, as DNA: TGTGCCACCAGCGGAGGAATGTACGGGGAGCTGTTTTTT. This encodes CATSGGMYGELFF.

J is TRBJ1-3 and V is TRBV2; TRBD1 matches 9 bases. Germline CDR1 reads SNHLY; CDR2 reads FYNNEI. The CDR3 has 15 residues. J gave up 3 bases and V 5 bases, and 5 bases lay outside the gene matches. CDR3 in amino acids: CASSINRGLGNTIYF. The CDR3 DNA follows: TGTGCCAGCAGTATCAACAGGGGGCTTGGAAACACCATATATTTT.

The V call is TRBV5-1, the J call TRBJ2-7; TRBD1 might be the D (6 bases). Germline V gene data show CDR1 as SGHRS and CDR2 as YFSETQ. The ends were cut back, 0 bases at V and 2 bases at J, with 6 bases in the middle. This CDR3 comprises 13 residues. The CDR3 region is CASSLGDTYEQYF. CDR3 nucleotides: TGCGCCAGCAGCTTGGGGGACACCTACGAGCAGTACTTC.

The gene calls are TRBV28 and TRBJ2-1, with TRBD2 identical over 13 bases. This CDR3 has 15 residues. Germline V CDR1 and CDR2: MDHEN, SYDVKM. Trimming removed 5 bases from V and 7 bases from J; junction bases left unmatched: 5. The CDR3 DNA reads as TGTGCCAGCAGTCTTGGACTAGCGGGAGAAAATGAGCAGTTCTTC. It translates to CASSLGLAGENEQFF.

This chain joins TRBV6-6 and TRBJ1-4, with TRBD1 matching 7 bases. Germline V gives CDR1 MNHNY, CDR2 SVGAGI (reference sequence). Germline trimming cut 2 bases from V and 8 bases from J; bases unmatched to any gene: 2. There are 13 residues in the CDR3. This CDR3 is CASSYDRVEKLFF. The CDR3 bases are TGTGCCAGCAGTTACGACAGGGTGGAAAAACTGTTTTTT.

This clone has a single count. V is TRBV5-1 and J is TRBJ2-5; TRBD2 matches at 8 bases. The CDR3 covers 14 residues. Germline loops: CDR1 SGHRS, CDR2 YFSETQ. The V segment lost 5 bases and the J segment 3 bases; nucleotides outside the gene matches: 6. In DNA, the CDR3 is TGCGCCAGCAGAATTGCGGGGGGAGAAGAGACCCAGTACTTC. Translating it yields CASRIAGGEETQYF. Looking up the rest from reference TRBV5-1 and TRBJ2-5 gives the full variable domain: KAGVTQTPRYLIKTRGQQVTLSCSPISGHRSVSWYQQTPGQGLQFLFEYFSETQRNKGNFPGRFSGRQFSNSRSEMNVSTLELGDSALYLCASRIAGGEETQYFGPGTRLLVL.

V and J are TRBV25-1 and TRBJ2-3; D might be TRBD1 or TRBD2, each matching 5 bases. The CDR3 extends over 13 amino acids. The V end lost 4 bases, the J end lost 5 bases, and 10 bases lay between the germline ends. In germline, CDR1 is MGHDK, CDR2 SYGVNS. CDR3 loop: CASSAAGRDTQYF. CDR3 coding DNA: TGTGCCAGCAGTGCGGCAGGGAGAGATACGCAGTATTTT.

The chain couples TRBV30 to TRBJ2-5; D possibly corresponds to TRBD2 (7 bases). The CDR3 runs 15 residues. CDR1 and CDR2 (germline): GTSNPN, SVGIG (reference sequence). V was cut by 2 bases and J by 5 bases, with 18 bases left in between. The CDR3 DNA reads TGTGCCTGGAGTCAAATATCGGGGGGCCGGGAGACCCAGTACTTC. Amino acid sequence: CAWSQISGGRETQYF.

The V and J genes are TRBV19 and TRBJ2-7, with D tentatively TRBD1 (6 bases). There are 13 residues in the CDR3. The V gene lost 6 bases and the J gene lost 7 bases, with 16 bases spanning the gap. Looked up from germline, CDR1 is LNHDA and CDR2 is SQIVND (reference sequence). CDR3 in amino acids: CASRDRRRIEQYF. The CDR3 DNA is TGTGCCAGTAGGGACAGACGACGTATTGAGCAGTACTTC. Full variable domain (rest looked up from reference TRBV19 and TRBJ2-7): DGGITQSPKYLFRKEGQNVTLSCEQNLNHDAMYWYRQDPGQGLRLIYYSQIVNDFQKGDIAEGYSVSREKKESFPLTVTSAQKNPTAFYLCASRDRRRIEQYFGPGTRLTVT.

This chain uses TRBV30 with TRBJ1-1; the D gene is possibly TRBD1 (5 bases). V lost 0 bases to trimming and J lost 2 bases, with 7 bases between them. The V gene's germline CDR1 is GTSNPN and CDR2 SVGIG (reference sequence). The CDR3 contains 13 residues. The CDR3 is CAWSVQANTEAFF. The CDR3 nucleotides read TGTGCCTGGAGTGTACAGGCCAACACTGAAGCTTTCTTT.

The chain links TRBV28 to TRBJ1-1, with unresolved D. V lost 8 bases, J lost 1 base, and 14 bases lay in between. Germline V CDR1 and CDR2: MDHEN, SYDVKM. There are 14 residues in the CDR3. Here the CDR3 reads CASRRGGSNTEAFF. In DNA, the CDR3 is TGTGCCAGCCGCCGGGGAGGGTCGAACACTGAAGCTTTCTTT. Combining the CDR3 with reference TRBV28 and TRBJ1-1 gives the whole variable domain DVKVTQSSRYLVKRTGEKVFLECVQDMDHENMFWYRQDPGLGLRLIYFSYDVKMKEKGDIPEGYSVSREKKERFSLILESASTNQTSMYLCASRRGGSNTEAFFGQGTRLTVV.

The CDR3: CASGSGETQYF. CDR3 bases: TGTGCCAGCGGGTCGGGGGAGACCCAGTACTTC. The V call is TRBV2, the J call TRBJ2-5; possibly TRBD2 for D (5 bases). V lost 8 bases and J lost 5, with 9 bases in between. CDR3 size: 11 residues. The germline CDR1 and CDR2 sequences are SNHLY and FYNNEI.

The chain employs TRBV9 and TRBJ2-1; 9 bases map to TRBD2. The germline V gene encodes CDR1 SGDLS and CDR2 YYNGEE. V lost 4 bases, J lost 0 bases, and 11 bases stayed unmatched. This CDR3 region has 18 residues. CDR3: CASSRGLAPKSSYNEQFF. CDR3 in DNA: TGTGCCAGCAGCAGAGGACTAGCGCCTAAGAGCTCCTACAATGAGCAGTTCTTC.

This chain joins TRBV28 and TRBJ2-6; TRBD1 is a possible D gene (6 bases). Germline V gives CDR1 MDHEN, CDR2 SYDVKM. The CDR3 consists of 13 residues. The V end lost 8 bases, the J end lost 2 bases, and 7 bases lay between the germline ends. The CDR3 DNA is TGTGCCAGCGACAGGACTGGGGCCAACGTCCTGACTTTC. The encoded protein is CASDRTGANVLTF.

V is TRBV7-3 and J is TRBJ1-6, with 7 bases lining up with TRBD1. The CDR3 consists of 14 residues. Germline V gene lookup returns CDR1 SGHTA and CDR2 FQGTGA. Trimming took 4 bases from V and 7 from J; bases not matched to a gene: 4. The CDR3 region is CASSSQGGNSPLHF. As DNA, the CDR3 is TGTGCCAGCAGCTCCCAGGGGGGGAATTCACCCCTCCACTTT.

The chain links TRBV7-9 to TRBJ2-4, with D perhaps TRBD1 (6 bases). Trimming removed 1 base at V and 6 bases at J, with 13 bases between. From germline, CDR1 is SEHNR and CDR2 FQNEAQ (reference sequence). The CDR3 sequence is 15 residues long. The CDR3 DNA is TGTGCCAGCAGCTTAGTAGGGGGACGAGCAAACATTCAGTACTTC. It translates to CASSLVGGRANIQYF.

The chain couples TRBV10-3 to TRBJ1-4; unclear D gene. CDR1 and CDR2 from the germline V gene are ENHRY and SYGVKD. V was cut by 8 bases and J by 7 bases, with 14 bases left in between. This CDR3 has 13 amino acids. The CDR3 reads CAIRPREGEKLFF. DNA of the CDR3: TGTGCCATCCGACCCCGGGAGGGTGAAAAACTGTTTTTT.

The genes are TRBV5-5 and TRBJ2-2, with 7 bases lining up with TRBD1. Trimming cost V 0 bases and J 4 bases; bases outside gene matches: 9. The CDR3 sequence is 17 residues long. CDR1 is SGHKS, CDR2 YYEKEE, per germline (reference sequence). The CDR3 here is CASSLADRARGTGELFF. DNA of the CDR3: TGTGCCAGCAGCTTGGCCGACAGGGCCCGTGGCACCGGGGAGCTGTTTTTT.

This rearrangement joins TRBV27 to TRBJ2-2; no clear D. Deletions cut 1 base from V and 0 bases from J, with 3 bases between. Germline assignment: CDR1 MNHEY and CDR2 SMNVEV (reference sequence). The CDR3 is made up of 14 amino acids. The CDR3 DNA reads TGTGCCAGCAGTTTATACCCGAACACCGGGGAGCTGTTTTTT. Amino acid sequence: CASSLYPNTGELFF.

This chain joins TRBV4-1 and TRBJ2-5; 9 bases are shared with TRBD1. V dropped 0 bases and J dropped 5; count of bases not matched to a gene: 7. CDR3 length: 16 amino acids. Germline values: CDR1 MGHRA, CDR2 YSYEKL. CDR3 sequence: CASSQDDTGGGETQYF. DNA for the CDR3: TGCGCCAGCAGCCAAGATGATACAGGGGGCGGGGAGACCCAGTACTTC.

This clone was picked up one time. This chain uses TRBV9 with TRBJ2-3; 11 bases map to TRBD1. V dropped 4 bases and J dropped 5; count of bases not matched to a gene: 3. There are 14 residues in the CDR3. Germline V gene lookup returns CDR1 SGDLS and CDR2 YYNGEE. This chain's CDR3 is CASSPGQGGDTQYF. CDR3 in DNA: TGTGCCAGCAGCCCGGGACAGGGGGGAGATACGCAGTATTTT. The full variable domain, in which reference TRBV9 and TRBJ2-3 provide the parts outside the CDR3, is DSGVTQTPKHLITATGQRVTLRCSPRSGDLSVYWYQQSLDQGLQFLIQYYNGEERAKGNILERFSAQQFPDLHSELNLSSLELGDSALYFCASSPGQGGDTQYFGPGTRLTVL.